Sequencing of this TCR beta chain was carried out in a study of T cell responses to AZD1222 COVID-19 vaccine. In the case of this clone: Its antigen is currently unknown.

Study results and limitations: Once two AZD1222 doses were given, Spike-specific TCR breadth and depth went up. Repertoire sampling was restricted to post-peak T cell response timepoints. Clonal diversity may have been underestimated, and the donors were mostly white British, with more females than males. Baseline antibody screening turned up just six or seven seropositive AZD1222 recipients.

Trimming left V 5 bases short and J 0 bases short, with 11 bases between. The V gene's germline CDR1 is MNHEY and CDR2 SVGEGT. The CDR3 extends over 15 amino acids. The repertoire was sequenced with immunoSEQ multiplex PCR; TCRdb's copy has only in-frame clones and lacks some. Here the sample spans just under 90,000 clones, 88% being singletons. This specimen consisted of peripheral blood, obtained on day 0 of MenACWY control vaccination. The TCR sequence derives from an adult in good health. This chain connects TRBV6-2 or TRBV6-3 to TRBJ2-1, with a possible D match to TRBD1 (6 bases). CDR3 in DNA: TGTGCCAGCAGTAGACAGGCGCCCTCCTACAATGAGCAGTTCTTC. Its translation is CASSRQAPSYNEQFF.